Listed below are T cell receptor beta chains from one sample, sequenced in a study of shared clonotypes between healthy human individuals. The method was immunoSEQ multiplex PCR; TCRdb's version includes in-frame clones alone and lacks a portion of them. The sample records approximately 1,500,000 clones, approximately 98% being singletons. Material for sequencing was naive CD4+ T cells sorted from blood. The receptors derive from a man aged 25-40 years in good health. CDR3s include the opening cysteine and the closing phenylalanine or tryptophan.

v_call	j_call	cdr3_aa
TRBV11-2	TRBJ2-2	CASSPRTSGGELFF
TRBV29-1	TRBJ2-3	CSGNQGLGTDTQYF
TRBV15	TRBJ2-7	CATSREAGLAYEQYF
TRBV28	TRBJ1-2	CASSLAGRGQTYGYTF
TRBV7-2	TRBJ2-3	CASSPVRGLGGTQYF
TRBV5-5	TRBJ1-4	CASSPTGAIGEKLFF
TRBV7-9	TRBJ1-2	CASSLAGRTNYGYTF
TRBV28	TRBJ2-2	CASSLVGPGTGGVGELFF
TRBV11-3	TRBJ1-1	CASSLAWNTEAFF
TRBV14	TRBJ2-7	CASSQAGPYEQYF
TRBV11-2	TRBJ2-2	CASSRRGRTGELFF
TRBV5-6	TRBJ2-3	CASSAGQGAVIATQYF
TRBV7-6	TRBJ2-7	CASSLAPSAYEQYF
TRBV7-9	TRBJ1-5	CASSLAGAGNQPQHF
TRBV9	TRBJ2-1	CASSVGIGTPEQFF
TRBV5-5	TRBJ1-5	CASSLAGYNQPQHF
TRBV5-1	TRBJ1-6	CASSGDPDSPLHF
TRBV27	TRBJ2-1	CASSYDRPAYNEQFF
TRBV6-6	TRBJ2-3	CASSSPRSFDTQYF
TRBV7-9	TRBJ1-2	CASSLQSYGYTF
TRBV7-5	TRBJ2-1	CARSFGPRIVDNEQFF
TRBV4-3	TRBJ2-1	CASSQELAGVSEQFF
TRBV30	TRBJ1-3	CAWSGPGGDGNTIYF
TRBV30	TRBJ1-3	CAWAGLNTIYF
TRBV29-1	TRBJ1-3	CSVVASEGFSGNTIYF
TRBV6-1	TRBJ1-4	CASSETTGGVRGKLFF
TRBV5-6	TRBJ2-7	CASSFTAYEQYF
TRBV2	TRBJ2-5	CASSEMSRQETQYF
TRBV11-1	TRBJ2-3	CASSLGSLTRKGTDTQYF
TRBV5-4	TRBJ2-2	CASSTRDTGELFF
TRBV5-1	TRBJ2-7	CASRQTTGTGGHEQYF
TRBV18	TRBJ2-7	CASSPGGTYEQYF
TRBV19	TRBJ1-2	CASDTGTLYGYTF
TRBV9	TRBJ2-7	CASSVEADSSYEQYF
TRBV7-9	TRBJ1-2	CASSLENAGSNYGYTF
TRBV6-5	TRBJ1-5	CASGSRGAHQPQHF
TRBV10-1	TRBJ2-7	CASSGWTAGSYEQYF
TRBV5-4	TRBJ2-2	CASSWDRDTGELFF
TRBV5-1	TRBJ2-5	CASSIRLAGRLLQETQYF
TRBV10-2	TRBJ2-3	CASRRQVLGTDTQYF